This T cell receptor (beta chain) was captured by sequencing in a study of T cells in Graves' hyperthyroidism and ophthalmopathy. Study-wide points: Blood also contained most expanded thyroid clonotypes above 0.001.

Trimming took 5 bases from V and 4 from J; bases not matched to a gene: 7. The CDR3 consists of 17 residues. Per germline, CDR1 SGHVS and CDR2 FQNEAQ. Diagnosing involved the use of clinical symptoms, serum thyroxine and TRAb, thyroid ultrasound and orbital computed tomography. The PBMCs were sourced from fresh peripheral blood (approximately 10 ml). RNA transcripts provided the source from which TCR beta CDR3 regions were amplified. An initial round of RT-PCR targeting the TCR CDR3 relied on the HTBI primer set. Using its own MiXCR run on the multiplex PCR reads, TCRdb lists one record per CDR3 protein. The sample includes over 350,000 distinct CDR3 sequences, around 18% of them seen just once. This clonotype was picked up a small number of times. Its specificity is not known.

Sequenced: blood. This TCR derives from a young man with Graves' ophthalmopathy. The chain couples TRBV7-8 to TRBJ2-2, with TRBD2 identical over 13 bases. The CDR3 loop is CASSARLAGGATGELFF. The CDR3 DNA sequence: TGTGCCAGCAGCGCCAGACTAGCGGGGGGTGCCACCGGGGAGCTGTTTTTT.